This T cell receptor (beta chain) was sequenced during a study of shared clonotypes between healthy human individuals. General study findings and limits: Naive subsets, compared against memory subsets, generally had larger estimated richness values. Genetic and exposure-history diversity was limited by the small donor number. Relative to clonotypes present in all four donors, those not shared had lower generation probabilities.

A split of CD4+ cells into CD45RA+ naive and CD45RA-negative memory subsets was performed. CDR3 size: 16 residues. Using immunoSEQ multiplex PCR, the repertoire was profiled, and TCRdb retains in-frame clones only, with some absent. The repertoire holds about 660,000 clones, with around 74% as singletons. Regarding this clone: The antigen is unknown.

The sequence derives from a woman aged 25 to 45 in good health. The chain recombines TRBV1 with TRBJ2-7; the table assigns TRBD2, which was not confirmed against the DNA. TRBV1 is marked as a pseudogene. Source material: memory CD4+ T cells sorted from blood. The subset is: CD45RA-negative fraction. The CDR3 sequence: CTSSQEPGGRSYEQYF. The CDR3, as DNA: TGCACCAGCAGCCAAGAGCCGGGCGGGCGCTCCTACGAGCAGTACTTC.